The T cell receptor (beta chain) under discussion was sequenced for a study of cytomegalovirus exposure and HLA in healthy donors. The germline V gene has CDR1 MNHEY and CDR2 SMNVEV (reference sequence). V dropped 4 bases and J dropped 4; count of bases not matched to a gene: 7. The CDR3 loop spans 15 amino acids. A note on this clone: The target antigen is unknown.

The method was immunoSEQ multiplex PCR; TCRdb's version includes in-frame clones alone and lacks a portion of them. This table holds more than 95,000 clones, 75% to 90% found once. Study observations and caveats: The study flagged fewer than 200 TCR beta chains as cytomegalovirus-associated. Per published reports, the classifier diagnosed cytomegalovirus status with high specificity and sensitivity. In vitro confirmation showed a few CMV-associated chains to be CMV antigen specific.

It was the 120-subject validation cohort, separate from the 666-subject first cohort, to which the donors belonged. Sequenced input: PBMCs. The gene calls are TRBV27 and TRBJ1-2; 9 positions match TRBD1. The TCR was taken from a woman younger than 30 in good health and CMV-seronegative. CDR3: CASSSWTGDGYGYTF. The CDR3 bases are TGTGCCAGCAGTTCCTGGACAGGGGATGGCTATGGCTACACCTTC.